This T cell receptor (beta chain) is from a study of T cell repertoires in cytomegalovirus infection. Study background: Recently identified HLA-C-restricted CMV epitopes were among the peptides used. Public TCR beta signatures were indicative of both CMV infection and a matching HLA type.

Study-level points and caveats: In two of eight donors, the top clonotype was HLA-C-restricted CMV-specific. Accumulated public TCR beta family frequency recognized individuals carrying CMV together with the relevant HLA.

The CDR3 is made up of 13 amino acids. CDR1 and CDR2 from the germline V gene are SGHDN and FVKESK. A note on this clonotype: Its antigen is not identified. The junction differs from germline at one of its ends, possibly a read error.

MiXCR, applied by TCRdb to the reads, yields one record per CDR3 protein. Found here are over 250,000 distinct CDR3 sequences, 20% to 25% of them singletons; the top ten hold about 21%. This clonotype was obtained from a human donor in good health (CMV status not recorded). Some clones in this sample may be carry-over from other donors' samples. This sequence joins TRBV14 and TRBJ2-5; D is undetermined. This specimen was cultured PBMCs, taken from culture after CMV antigen stimulation. In nucleotides, the CDR3 is TGTGCCAGCAGCCAATGGTGGGAAGAGACCCGGTACTTC. The encoded protein is CASSQWWEETRYF.